What follows describes a single T cell receptor beta chain. The data derive from a study of PD-L1 blockade in urothelial cancer. Clones were read by immunoSEQ multiplex PCR, and TCRdb kept only the in-frame ones, dropping some. The table lists some 100,000 clones, around 89% of them singletons. Germline lookup yields CDR1 SGHAT and CDR2 FQNNGV. V was pared by 1 base and J by 7 bases, with 6 bases of the junction left unmatched. This CDR3 spans 14 amino acids. Time point noted: pretreatment peripheral blood. Pretreatment and on-treatment samples were taken, numbering 1 to 8 per patient. The clonotype comes from an elderly woman with urothelial cancer. The chain joins TRBV11-2 to TRBJ1-1; TRBD1 matches 7 bases. Specimen: PBMCs, collected around atezolizumab (anti-PD-L1) treatment. As DNA, the CDR3 is TGTGCCAGCAGCTTAGTGACAGGGCCCTATGAAGCTTTCTTT. This translates into CASSLVTGPYEAFF.